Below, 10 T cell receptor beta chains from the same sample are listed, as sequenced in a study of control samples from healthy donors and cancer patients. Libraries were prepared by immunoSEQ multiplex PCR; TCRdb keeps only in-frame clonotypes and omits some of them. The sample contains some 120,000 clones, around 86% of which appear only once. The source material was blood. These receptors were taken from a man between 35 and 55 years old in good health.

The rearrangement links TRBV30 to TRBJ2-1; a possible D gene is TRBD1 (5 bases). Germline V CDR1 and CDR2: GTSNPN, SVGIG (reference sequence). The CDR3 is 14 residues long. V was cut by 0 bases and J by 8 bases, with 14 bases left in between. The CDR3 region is CAWSVLMAGHEQFF. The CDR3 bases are TGTGCCTGGAGTGTACTTATGGCAGGGCATGAGCAGTTCTTC.

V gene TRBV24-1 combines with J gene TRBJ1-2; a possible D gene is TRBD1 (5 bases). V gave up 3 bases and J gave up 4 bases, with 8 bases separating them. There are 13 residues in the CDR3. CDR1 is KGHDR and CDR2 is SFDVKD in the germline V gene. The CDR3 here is CATSDGGGYGYTF. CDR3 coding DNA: TGTGCCACCAGTGATGGGGGAGGCTATGGCTACACCTTC.

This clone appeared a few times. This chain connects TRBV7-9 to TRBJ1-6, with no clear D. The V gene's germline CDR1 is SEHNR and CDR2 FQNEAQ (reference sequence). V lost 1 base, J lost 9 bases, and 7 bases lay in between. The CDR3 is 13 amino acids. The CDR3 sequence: CASSLDAGSPLHF. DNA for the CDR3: TGTGCCAGCAGCTTAGATGCCGGTTCACCCCTCCACTTT.

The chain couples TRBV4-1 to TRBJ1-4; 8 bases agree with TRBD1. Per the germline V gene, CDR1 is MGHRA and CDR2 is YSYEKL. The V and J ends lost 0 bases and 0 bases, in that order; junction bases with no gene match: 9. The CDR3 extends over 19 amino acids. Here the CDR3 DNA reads TGCGCCAGCAGCCAAGATCTTGGACAGGGTTATGCAACTAATGAAAAACTGTTTTTT. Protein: CASSQDLGQGYATNEKLFF.

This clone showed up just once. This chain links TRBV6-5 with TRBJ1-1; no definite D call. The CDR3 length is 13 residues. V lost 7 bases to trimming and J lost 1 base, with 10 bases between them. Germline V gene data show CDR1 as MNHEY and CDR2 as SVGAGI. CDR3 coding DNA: TGTGCCAGCAAGGACGGGGAGAACACTGAAGCTTTCTTT. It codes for CASKDGENTEAFF.

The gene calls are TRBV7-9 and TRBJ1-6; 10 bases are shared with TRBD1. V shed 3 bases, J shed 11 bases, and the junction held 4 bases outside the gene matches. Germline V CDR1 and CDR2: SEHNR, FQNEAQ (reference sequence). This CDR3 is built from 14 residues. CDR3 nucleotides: TGTGCCAGCAGCTTTCAGGGACAGGGGCCACCCCTCCACTTT. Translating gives CASSFQGQGPPLHF.

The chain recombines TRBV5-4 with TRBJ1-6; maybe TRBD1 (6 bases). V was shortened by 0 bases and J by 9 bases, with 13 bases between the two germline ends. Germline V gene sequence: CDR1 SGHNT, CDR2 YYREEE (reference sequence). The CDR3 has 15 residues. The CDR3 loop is CASSLDRAVGSPLHF. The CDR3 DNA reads TGTGCCAGCAGCTTGGACAGGGCAGTAGGTTCACCCCTCCACTTT.

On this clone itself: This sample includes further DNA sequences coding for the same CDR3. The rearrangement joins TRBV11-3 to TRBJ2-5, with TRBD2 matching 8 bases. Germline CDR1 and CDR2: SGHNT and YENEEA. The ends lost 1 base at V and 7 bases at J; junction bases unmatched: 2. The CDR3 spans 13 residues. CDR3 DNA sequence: TGTGCCAGCAGCTTAGTTGCGGGGGGGACCCAGTACTTC. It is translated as CASSLVAGGTQYF. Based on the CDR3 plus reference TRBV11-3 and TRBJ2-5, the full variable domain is EAGVVQSPRYKIIEKKQPVAFWCNPISGHNTLYWYLQNLGQGPELLIRYENEEAVDDSQLPKDRFSAERLKGVDSTLKIQPAELGDSAVYLCASSLVAGGTQYFGPGTRLLVL.

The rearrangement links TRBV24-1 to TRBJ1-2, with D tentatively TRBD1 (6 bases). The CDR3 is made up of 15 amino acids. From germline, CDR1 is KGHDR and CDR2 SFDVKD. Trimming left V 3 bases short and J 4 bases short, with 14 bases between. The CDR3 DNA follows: TGTGCCACCAGTGATCCTACAGGGATGGGCTATGGCTACACCTTC. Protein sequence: CATSDPTGMGYGYTF.

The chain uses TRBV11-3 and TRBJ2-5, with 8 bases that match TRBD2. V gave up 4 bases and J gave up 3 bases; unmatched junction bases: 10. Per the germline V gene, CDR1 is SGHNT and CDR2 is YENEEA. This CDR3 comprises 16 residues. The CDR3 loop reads CASSSPPGLEEETQYF. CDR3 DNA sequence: TGTGCCAGCAGCTCTCCGCCGGGACTAGAAGAAGAGACCCAGTACTTC. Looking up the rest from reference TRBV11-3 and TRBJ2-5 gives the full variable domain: EAGVVQSPRYKIIEKKQPVAFWCNPISGHNTLYWYLQNLGQGPELLIRYENEEAVDDSQLPKDRFSAERLKGVDSTLKIQPAELGDSAVYLCASSSPPGLEEETQYFGPGTRLLVL.